Shown below are 31 T cell receptor beta chains from a single sample sequenced in a study of technical replicates of blood from several donors. Using immunoSEQ multiplex PCR, the repertoire was profiled, and TCRdb retains in-frame clones only, with some absent. Found here are about 70,000 clones, approximately 93% of them singletons; the top ten hold 0.3% to 0.45%. Sequencing was performed on T cells isolated from PBMCs. The receptors were gathered from a human donor in good health.

The gene calls are TRBV7-9 and TRBJ2-1; 12 bases fit TRBD2. With V trimmed by 1 base and J by 10 bases, 2 bases remained unmatched. CDR3 length equals 14 residues. CDR1 is SEHNR, CDR2 FQNEAQ, per germline (reference sequence). CDR3 nucleotide sequence: TGTGCCAGCAGCTTAGGAGGACTAGCGGGAGAGCAGTTCTTC. This gives the protein CASSLGGLAGEQFF.

The chain couples TRBV7-8 to TRBJ2-1; TRBD2 matches 9 bases. This CDR3 is 14 amino acids long. CDR1 and CDR2 (germline): SGHVS, FQNEAQ. The V and J ends lost 4 bases and 4 bases, in that order; junction bases with no gene match: 2. DNA of the CDR3: TGTGCCAGCAGCTCTAGCGGGACTTACAATGAGCAGTTCTTC. Its protein is CASSSSGTYNEQFF.

This clone has just a few counts. This chain links TRBV19 with TRBJ1-1; TRBD1 aligns across 8 bases. Losses at the gene ends were 3 bases for V and 4 bases for J; bases not matched to a gene: 4. This CDR3 spans 14 amino acids. CDR1 is LNHDA, CDR2 SQIVND, per germline (reference sequence). DNA for the CDR3: TGTGCCAGTAGTATTCGGACAGGGAGCACTGAAGCTTTCTTT. The encoded protein is CASSIRTGSTEAFF.

The rearrangement joins TRBV7-2 to TRBJ2-1; 7 bases are shared with TRBD2. This CDR3 region has 12 residues. The germline gives CDR1 SGHTA, CDR2 FQGNSA. With 6 bases clipped from V and 7 bases from J, the junction kept 3 bases outside the gene matches. The CDR3 sequence is CASRLGGNEQFF. CDR3 DNA sequence: TGTGCCAGCAGATTGGGAGGGAATGAGCAGTTCTTC. Together with reference TRBV7-2 and TRBJ2-1, the CDR3 gives the full variable domain: GAGVSQSPSNKVTEKGKDVELRCDPISGHTALYWYRQSLGQGLEFLIYFQGNSAPDKSGLPSDRFSAERTGGSVSTLTIQRTQQEDSAVYLCASRLGGNEQFFGPGTRLTVL.

The V call is TRBV7-2, the J call TRBJ2-2, with D hard to call. The CDR3 sequence is 16 residues long. V was clipped by 3 bases and J by 4 bases, with 15 bases between them. Germline-derived CDR1 and CDR2 are SGHTA and FQGNSA. CDR3 residues: CASSFLPLESTGELFF. Written as DNA, the CDR3 is TGTGCCAGCAGCTTCTTACCCTTAGAGTCCACCGGGGAGCTGTTTTTT.

V usage is TRBV19 and J usage is TRBJ2-3; 10 nucleotides align to TRBD2. Germline assignment: CDR1 LNHDA and CDR2 SQIVND (reference sequence). The CDR3 is made up of 16 amino acids. V shed 5 bases and J 3 bases; nucleotides not matched to a gene: 8. CDR3 in DNA: TGTGCCAGTAGTTTTTCTAGCGGGAGCAAGACAGATACGCAGTATTTT. Amino acids: CASSFSSGSKTDTQYF.

The chain couples TRBV2 to TRBJ2-7; D not resolved. Germline CDR1 is SNHLY and CDR2 is FYNNEI. V was pared by 8 bases and J by 3 bases, with 8 bases between. The CDR3 sequence is 11 residues long. The CDR3 loop reads CASGQHYEQYF. In DNA, the CDR3 is TGTGCCAGCGGGCAACACTACGAGCAGTACTTC.

This clone was detected once. This chain joins TRBV9 and TRBJ1-2, with 9 bases fitting TRBD1. From germline, CDR1 is SGDLS and CDR2 YYNGEE. CDR3 length: 15 residues. The J segment lost 7 bases and the V segment lost 4 bases, leaving 11 bases of the junction unmatched. CDR3 nucleotides: TGTGCCAGCAGCTTAATAACAGGGGGCGCGACTGGCTACACCTTC. Amino acid sequence: CASSLITGGATGYTF.

The chain has TRBV27 and TRBJ2-1; no clear D. CDR1 is MNHEY and CDR2 is SMNVEV in the germline V gene (reference sequence). The CDR3 loop spans 13 amino acids. V was shortened by 3 bases and J by 7 bases, with 10 bases between the two germline ends. The CDR3 loop reads CASSFQVVNEQFF. Written as DNA, the CDR3 is TGTGCCAGCAGTTTTCAGGTCGTTAATGAGCAGTTCTTC.

V is TRBV7-6 and J is TRBJ2-1; maybe TRBD1 (6 bases). The CDR3 runs to 15 residues. V was trimmed by 2 bases and J by 8 bases, leaving 16 bases between them. Germline V CDR1 and CDR2: SGHVS, FNYEAQ. In DNA, the CDR3 is TGTGCCAGCAGCTTAACCGGAAGGGGGTGGGATGAGCAGTTCTTC. The encoded protein is CASSLTGRGWDEQFF.

This chain connects TRBV28 to TRBJ2-7; no definite D call. This CDR3 comprises 12 residues. V shed 6 bases and J shed 2 bases, with 8 bases lying between them. CDR1 is MDHEN, CDR2 SYDVKM, per germline. CDR3 region: CASRRQAYEQYF. The CDR3, as DNA: TGTGCCAGCAGAAGACAAGCCTACGAGCAGTACTTC.

The chain recombines TRBV5-4 with TRBJ2-1, with 11 bases aligning to TRBD2. V lost 4 bases and J lost 2; bases outside the gene matches: 14. In germline, CDR1 is SGHNT, CDR2 YYREEE (reference sequence). This CDR3 region has 19 residues. CDR3 residues: CASSRGTSGPESPYNEQFF. CDR3 sequence (DNA): TGTGCCAGCAGCAGGGGGACTAGCGGTCCCGAGAGTCCCTACAATGAGCAGTTCTTC.

This chain links TRBV7-2 with TRBJ2-7; D ambiguous. V lost 6 bases, J lost 1 base, and 16 bases lay in between. The germline gives CDR1 SGHTA, CDR2 FQGNSA. The CDR3 length is 15 residues. CDR3 sequence (DNA): TGTGCCAGCAGGCCTATGGCCCAGCGATCCTACGAGCAGTACTTC. Protein product: CASRPMAQRSYEQYF. Drawing the rest from reference TRBV7-2 and TRBJ2-7, the complete variable domain is GAGVSQSPSNKVTEKGKDVELRCDPISGHTALYWYRQSLGQGLEFLIYFQGNSAPDKSGLPSDRFSAERTGGSVSTLTIQRTQQEDSAVYLCASRPMAQRSYEQYFGPGTRLTVT.

The V gene is TRBV7-2, the J gene TRBJ2-2, with TRBD2 as a possible D gene (6 bases). V was pared by 5 bases and J by 3 bases, with 16 bases between. This CDR3 has 16 residues. Germline lookup yields CDR1 SGHTA and CDR2 FQGNSA. The CDR3 nucleotides are TGTGCCAGCAGCCCCGAGATAGCGGTACACACCGGGGAGCTGTTTTTT. This codes for CASSPEIAVHTGELFF.

This clone was counted a single time. The chain combines TRBV7-2 with TRBJ2-3, with D possibly being TRBD1 (5 bases). There are 15 residues in the CDR3. V was trimmed by 5 bases and J by 7 bases, leaving 19 bases between them. Germline loops: CDR1 SGHTA, CDR2 FQGNSA. The CDR3 DNA follows: TGTGCCAGCAGCACACTTATGGGGCCTGACTATACGCAGTATTTT. It specifies CASSTLMGPDYTQYF.

The chain carries TRBV6-5 and TRBJ1-1; the D gene is possibly TRBD1 (6 bases). From germline, CDR1 is MNHEY and CDR2 SVGAGI. Trimming pared 7 bases from V and 5 bases from J, leaving 11 bases between. The CDR3 contains 12 residues. In DNA, the CDR3 is TGTGCCAGCATAATGAGGGGGACTGAAGCTTTCTTT. Its translation: CASIMRGTEAFF.

The rearrangement joins TRBV10-3 to TRBJ2-7, with D maybe TRBD1 (6 bases). Germline V lookup: CDR1 ENHRY, CDR2 SYGVKD. Deletions cut 4 bases from V and 4 bases from J, with 11 bases between. This CDR3 spans 13 amino acids. Here the CDR3 reads CAISAPGEYEQYF. In DNA form, the CDR3 reads TGTGCCATCAGTGCCCCAGGGGAGTACGAGCAGTACTTC.

The chain employs TRBV7-9 and TRBJ2-2; D uncertain. V was cut by 1 base and J by 6 bases, with 9 bases left in between. CDR3 length: 14 residues. CDR1 SEHNR and CDR2 FQNEAQ come from the germline V gene (reference sequence). CDR3 region: CASSLDLWSGELFF. In nucleotides, the CDR3 is TGTGCCAGCAGCTTAGACCTATGGTCCGGGGAGCTGTTTTTT.

This chain uses TRBV5-1 with TRBJ1-2, with 9 bases that match TRBD1. CDR1 is SGHRS and CDR2 is YFSETQ in the germline V gene. The CDR3 is 13 amino acids. The J segment lost 7 bases and the V segment lost 3 bases, leaving 4 bases of the junction unmatched. CDR3 protein: CASSSTGGFGYTF. The CDR3 bases are TGCGCCAGCAGCTCGACAGGGGGATTTGGCTACACCTTC.

J is TRBJ2-5 and V is TRBV7-9; 8 positions agree with TRBD2. Germline loops: CDR1 SEHNR, CDR2 FQNEAQ (reference sequence). The CDR3 contains 15 residues. V lost 5 bases, J lost 0 bases, and 5 bases stayed unmatched. CDR3 in DNA: TGTGCCAGCAGCCGACGACTAGCGAACCAAGAGACCCAGTACTTC. It encodes CASSRRLANQETQYF.

This chain joins TRBV6-6 and TRBJ2-7; 7 positions agree with TRBD1. J lost 1 base, V lost 6 bases, and 9 bases had no gene match. The germline CDR1 and CDR2 sequences are MNHNY and SVGAGI (reference sequence). This CDR3 has 15 residues. The chain's CDR3 is CASRDGTDQSYEQYF. The DNA of the CDR3 is TGTGCCAGCAGAGATGGGACAGATCAATCCTACGAGCAGTACTTC.

The V and J genes are TRBV4-3 and TRBJ2-1, with D tentatively TRBD2 (6 bases). Germline V CDR1 and CDR2: LGHNA, YSLEER. Deletions cut 0 bases from V and 1 base from J, with 10 bases between. CDR3 size: 16 residues. CDR3 residues: CASSQDNSGSYNEQFF. Here the CDR3 DNA reads TGCGCCAGCAGCCAAGATAATAGCGGTTCCTACAATGAGCAGTTCTTC.

The V gene is TRBV19, the J gene TRBJ1-5; D may be TRBD1 (6 bases). Trimming removed 5 bases from V and 1 base from J, with 18 bases in between. The CDR3 extends over 17 amino acids. Germline CDR1 is LNHDA and CDR2 is SQIVND (reference sequence). CDR3 protein: CASSQITGRGSNQPQHF. The CDR3 nucleotides read TGTGCCAGTAGTCAAATCACAGGGCGCGGAAGCAATCAGCCCCAGCATTTT.

This sequence joins TRBV11-2 and TRBJ2-5; 8 bases are a match to TRBD1. Trimming cost V 2 bases and J 5 bases; bases outside gene matches: 4. The CDR3 consists of 14 residues. Germline loops: CDR1 SGHAT, CDR2 FQNNGV. CDR3 nucleotide sequence: TGTGCCAGCAGCTTAAGGACAGGGCTGGAGACCCAGTACTTC. It translates to CASSLRTGLETQYF.

The gene calls are TRBV19 and TRBJ2-2; 10 bases fit TRBD1. CDR1 and CDR2 from the germline V gene are LNHDA and SQIVND (reference sequence). Trimming at V came to 5 bases and at J to 5 bases, leaving 5 bases not matched to a gene. This CDR3 contains 15 residues. CDR3 nucleotides: TGTGCCAGTAGTGGACGGACAGGGGGAACCGGGGAGCTGTTTTTT. As protein: CASSGRTGGTGELFF.

The chain carries TRBV6-5 and TRBJ2-7, with 7 positions matching TRBD2. CDR3 length: 12 amino acids. Trimming cost V 2 bases and J 5 bases; bases outside gene matches: 0. Germline V CDR1 and CDR2: MNHEY, SVGAGI. CDR3 protein: CASSYAGDEQYF. The CDR3 region has the DNA TGTGCCAGCAGTTACGCGGGAGACGAGCAGTACTTC.

The chain recombines TRBV5-1 with TRBJ2-3, with 11 nucleotides matching TRBD2. The CDR3 contains 16 residues. V was pared by 5 bases and J by 2 bases, with 7 bases of the junction left unmatched. Germline V gene lookup returns CDR1 SGHRS and CDR2 YFSETQ. The CDR3 loop reads CASSLRLAGLTDTQYF. CDR3 in DNA: TGCGCCAGCAGTCTCCGACTAGCGGGGCTCACAGATACGCAGTATTTT.

This rearrangement joins TRBV11-2 to TRBJ1-1; the D is unclear. From germline, CDR1 is SGHAT and CDR2 FQNNGV. The CDR3 loop spans 13 amino acids. V dropped 2 bases and J dropped 1 base, with 5 bases sitting between them. The CDR3 reads CASSLFWNTEAFF. DNA for the CDR3: TGTGCCAGCAGCTTATTCTGGAACACTGAAGCTTTCTTT.

The chain recombines TRBV6-1 with TRBJ2-3; 8 bases are a match to TRBD2. The V and J ends lost 0 bases and 6 bases, in that order; junction bases with no gene match: 8. The germline CDR1 and CDR2 sequences are MNHNS and SASEGT. The length of the CDR3 is 16 residues. CDR3 nucleotides: TGTGCCAGCAGTGAAGCCCAGGGACTAGGGGTGGATACGCAGTATTTT. This codes for CASSEAQGLGVDTQYF.

The genes are TRBV28 and TRBJ2-5; 10 bases agree with TRBD2. Germline values: CDR1 MDHEN, CDR2 SYDVKM. After removal of 1 base from V and 5 bases from J, the junction contained 10 bases not matched to a gene. CDR3 length: 17 residues. The CDR3 is CASSLSAGGPRDETQYF. DNA of the CDR3: TGTGCCAGCAGTTTATCAGCGGGAGGGCCAAGGGATGAGACCCAGTACTTC.

The chain joins TRBV7-3 to TRBJ1-4; a possible D gene is TRBD1 (5 bases). The germline gives CDR1 SGHTA, CDR2 FQGTGA. V was pared by 1 base and J by 4 bases, with 13 bases between. The CDR3 contains 16 residues. The CDR3 here is CASSLKVGGNNEKLFF. The CDR3 region has the DNA TGTGCCAGCAGCTTAAAGGTTGGGGGGAATAATGAAAAACTGTTTTTT.